This note documents a single T cell receptor beta chain sequence. The sample comes from a study of shared clonotypes between healthy human individuals. Here immunoSEQ multiplex PCR was the method, and the copy in TCRdb shows in-frame clones only, minus some. Among about 2 million clones listed, roughly 94% were seen once. The CDR3 totals 15 residues. Trimming took off 0 bases at V and 0 bases at J, with 6 bases between the two ends. Per germline, CDR1 MNHEY and CDR2 SVGAGI. Sequenced material: naive CD4+ T cells sorted from blood. The subset denotes: CD45RA+ positively selected. The rearrangement uses TRBV6-5 and TRBJ2-1, with D unresolved. The sequence came from a man between 18 and 29 years old in good health. CDR3: CASSYSPSSYNEQFF. CDR3 nucleotides: TGTGCCAGCAGTTACTCGCCCAGCTCCTACAATGAGCAGTTCTTC.